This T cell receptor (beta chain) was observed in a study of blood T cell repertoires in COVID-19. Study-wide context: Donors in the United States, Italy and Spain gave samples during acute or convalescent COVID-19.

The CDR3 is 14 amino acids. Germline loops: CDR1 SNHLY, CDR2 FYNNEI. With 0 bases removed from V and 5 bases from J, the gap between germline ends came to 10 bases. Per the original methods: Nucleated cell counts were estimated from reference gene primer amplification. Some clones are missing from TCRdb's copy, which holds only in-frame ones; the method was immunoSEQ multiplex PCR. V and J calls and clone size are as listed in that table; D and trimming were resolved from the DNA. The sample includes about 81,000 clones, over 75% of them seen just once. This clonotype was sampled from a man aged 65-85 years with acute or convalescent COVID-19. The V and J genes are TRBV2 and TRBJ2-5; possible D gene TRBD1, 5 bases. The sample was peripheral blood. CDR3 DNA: TGTGCCAGCAGTGAAGCGCTTCAGGGTGAGACCCAGTACTTC. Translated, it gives CASSEALQGETQYF.